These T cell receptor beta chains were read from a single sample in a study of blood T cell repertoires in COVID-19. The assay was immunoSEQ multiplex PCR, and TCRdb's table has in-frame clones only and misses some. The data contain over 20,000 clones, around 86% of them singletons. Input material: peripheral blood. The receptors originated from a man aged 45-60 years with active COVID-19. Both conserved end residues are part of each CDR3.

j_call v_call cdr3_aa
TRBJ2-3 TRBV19 CASSIALSKEADTQYF
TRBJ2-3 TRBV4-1 CASSPLGSGGFSTDTQYF
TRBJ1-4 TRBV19 CASSITGREKLFF
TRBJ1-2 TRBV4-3 CASSQDRGGLSYGYTF
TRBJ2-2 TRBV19 CASSPEPGLAATNTGELFF
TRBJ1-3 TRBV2 CASSGLSSGNTIYF
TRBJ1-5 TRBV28 CASSSGQLNQPQHF
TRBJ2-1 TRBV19 CASNPGASGNSYNEQFF
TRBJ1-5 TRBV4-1 CASSQTKLRGSNQPQHF
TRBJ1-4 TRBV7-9 CASSLVSGSDREKLFF
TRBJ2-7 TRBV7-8 CASSLTRGREQYF
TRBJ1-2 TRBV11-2 CASSATGGVGYTF
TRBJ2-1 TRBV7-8 CASSLASGRYNEQFF
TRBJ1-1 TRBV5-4 CASSFQIFSEAFF
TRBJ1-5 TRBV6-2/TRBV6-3 CASSYYPPGQPQHF
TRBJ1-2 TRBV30 CASNPGGLPGYTF
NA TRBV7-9 CASSLAARNEQFF
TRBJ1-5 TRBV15 CATSSGLGDQPQHF
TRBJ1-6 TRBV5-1 CASRETGTNSPLHF